This passage covers 6 T cell receptor beta chains from one sample sequenced in a study of siplizumab effects on memory and regulatory T cells. TCRdb's copy holds only in-frame clones and misses some; the assay was immunoSEQ multiplex PCR. Counted here are tens of thousands of clones, more than 80% occurring once; the ten biggest clones make up 0.25%. Sequencing was done on a sample of naive CD4+ T cells sorted from blood. The receptors originated from a human donor in good health.

The chain employs TRBV6-1 and TRBJ2-7; 11 bases are a match to TRBD2. Germline assignment: CDR1 MNHNS and CDR2 SASEGT. This CDR3 region has 14 residues. V gave up 6 bases and J gave up 3 bases; unmatched junction bases: 4. For the CDR3, the DNA is TGTGCCAGCAGGGTGGGGACTAGCGGCTACGAGCAGTACTTC. Its translation: CASRVGTSGYEQYF.

The V gene is TRBV6-1, the J gene TRBJ1-2; D is possibly TRBD1 (5 bases). Germline CDR1 reads MNHNS; CDR2 reads SASEGT. V was pared by 0 bases and J by 4 bases, with 9 bases between. This CDR3 has 14 amino acids. The CDR3, as DNA: TGTGCCAGCAGTGAAGCGGGGCAGGGCTATGGCTACACCTTC. Translated: CASSEAGQGYGYTF.

This rearrangement joins TRBV25-1 to TRBJ2-5; 8 nucleotides agree with TRBD2. Losses at the gene ends were 2 bases for V and 2 bases for J; bases not matched to a gene: 7. This CDR3 region has 16 residues. Germline V gene data show CDR1 as MGHDK and CDR2 as SYGVNS. CDR3 sequence reads: CASSELGVAGQETQYF. The CDR3 nucleotides are TGTGCCAGCAGTGAACTCGGGGTAGCGGGGCAAGAGACCCAGTACTTC.

This chain joins TRBV6-5 and TRBJ1-2, with no clear D. This CDR3 comprises 11 residues. Trimming pared 5 bases from V and 8 bases from J, leaving 9 bases between. From germline, CDR1 is MNHEY and CDR2 SVGAGI. CDR3 sequence (DNA): TGTGCCAGCAGTGTGAAGGGAGGCTACACCTTC. Its protein product is CASSVKGGYTF.

This CDR3 reads CASSQVRMGLAGQETQYF. CDR3 DNA sequence: TGCGCCAGCAGCCAAGTCAGGATGGGACTAGCGGGGCAAGAGACCCAGTACTTC. The chain joins TRBV4-1 to TRBJ2-5; 13 bases are a match to TRBD2. Germline V gene lookup returns CDR1 MGHRA and CDR2 YSYEKL. V was clipped by 1 base and J by 2 bases; unmatched bases: 7. The CDR3 contains 18 residues.

This CDR3 is CASSSGLAGTGELFF. The CDR3 DNA reads TGTGCCAGCAGCTCCGGACTAGCGGGGACCGGGGAGCTGTTTTTT. The chain recombines TRBV5-4 with TRBJ2-2; 12 bases match TRBD2. J was trimmed by 5 bases and V by 3 bases; bases with no gene match: 2. The CDR3 is made up of 15 amino acids. CDR1 SGHNT and CDR2 YYREEE come from the germline V gene (reference sequence).